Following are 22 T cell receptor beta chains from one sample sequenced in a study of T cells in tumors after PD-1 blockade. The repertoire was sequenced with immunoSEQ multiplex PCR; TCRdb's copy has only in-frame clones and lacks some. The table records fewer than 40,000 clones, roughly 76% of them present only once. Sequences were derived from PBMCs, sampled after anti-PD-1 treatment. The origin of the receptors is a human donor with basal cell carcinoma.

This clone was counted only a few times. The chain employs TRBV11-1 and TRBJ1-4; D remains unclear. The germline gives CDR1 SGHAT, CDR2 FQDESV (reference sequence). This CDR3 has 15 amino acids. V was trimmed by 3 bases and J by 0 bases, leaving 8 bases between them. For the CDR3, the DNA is TGTGCCAGCAGCTTTGCGGAAGCAACTAATGAAAAACTGTTTTTT. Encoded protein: CASSFAEATNEKLFF.

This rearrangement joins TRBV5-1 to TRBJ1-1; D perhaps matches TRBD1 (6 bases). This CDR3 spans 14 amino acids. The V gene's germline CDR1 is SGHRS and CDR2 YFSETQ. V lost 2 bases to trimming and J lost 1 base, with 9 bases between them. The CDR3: CASSLQGTNTEAFF. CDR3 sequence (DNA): TGCGCCAGCAGCTTACAGGGTACGAACACTGAAGCTTTCTTT.

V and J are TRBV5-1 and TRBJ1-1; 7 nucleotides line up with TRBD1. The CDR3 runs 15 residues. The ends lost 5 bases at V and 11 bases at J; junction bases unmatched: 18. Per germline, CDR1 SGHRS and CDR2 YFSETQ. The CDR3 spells CASSLLSTGLDSAFF. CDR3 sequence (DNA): TGCGCCAGCAGTCTTCTATCGACAGGGCTAGATTCGGCTTTCTTT.

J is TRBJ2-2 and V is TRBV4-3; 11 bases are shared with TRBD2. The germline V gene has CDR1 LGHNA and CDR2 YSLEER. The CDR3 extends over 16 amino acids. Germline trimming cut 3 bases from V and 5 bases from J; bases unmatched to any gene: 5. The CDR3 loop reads CASSQGLADGTGELFF. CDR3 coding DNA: TGCGCCAGCAGCCAGGGACTAGCGGATGGGACCGGGGAGCTGTTTTTT.

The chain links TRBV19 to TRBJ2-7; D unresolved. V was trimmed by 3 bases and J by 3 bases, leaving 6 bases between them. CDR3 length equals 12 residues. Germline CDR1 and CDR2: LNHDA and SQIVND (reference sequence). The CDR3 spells CASSMVGYEQYF. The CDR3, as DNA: TGTGCCAGTAGTATGGTCGGCTACGAGCAGTACTTC.

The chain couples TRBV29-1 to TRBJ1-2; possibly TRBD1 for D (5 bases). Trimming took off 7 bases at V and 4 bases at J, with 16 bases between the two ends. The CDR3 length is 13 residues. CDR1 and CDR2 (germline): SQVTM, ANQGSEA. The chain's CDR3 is CSAGGDGLYGYTF. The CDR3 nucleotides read TGCAGCGCCGGAGGGGACGGTCTCTATGGCTACACCTTC. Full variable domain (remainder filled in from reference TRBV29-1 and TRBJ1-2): SAVISQKPSRDICQRGTSLTIQCQVDSQVTMMFWYRQQPGQSLTLIATANQGSEATYESGFVIDKFPISRPNLTFSTLTVSNMSPEDSSIYLCSAGGDGLYGYTFGSGTRLTVV.

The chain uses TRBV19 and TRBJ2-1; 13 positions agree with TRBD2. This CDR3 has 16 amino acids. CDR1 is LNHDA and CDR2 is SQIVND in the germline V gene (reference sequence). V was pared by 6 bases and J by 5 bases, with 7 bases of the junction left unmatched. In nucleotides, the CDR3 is TGTGCCAGTAGGGGTGGGACTAGCGGGATAAACAATGAGCAGTTCTTC. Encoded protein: CASRGGTSGINNEQFF.

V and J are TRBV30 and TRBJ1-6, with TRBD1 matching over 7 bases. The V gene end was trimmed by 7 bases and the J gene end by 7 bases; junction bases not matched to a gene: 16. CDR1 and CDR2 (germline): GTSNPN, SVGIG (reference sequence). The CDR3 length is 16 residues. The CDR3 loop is CASTTGAGPGNSPLHF. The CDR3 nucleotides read TGTGCCTCCACTACAGGGGCAGGACCGGGGAATTCACCCCTCCACTTT. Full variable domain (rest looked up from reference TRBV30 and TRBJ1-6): SQTIHQWPATLVQPVGSPLSLECTVEGTSNPNLYWYRQAAGRGLQLLFYSVGIGQISSEVPQNLSASRPQDRQFILSSKKLLLSDSGFYLCASTTGAGPGNSPLHFGNGTRLTVT.

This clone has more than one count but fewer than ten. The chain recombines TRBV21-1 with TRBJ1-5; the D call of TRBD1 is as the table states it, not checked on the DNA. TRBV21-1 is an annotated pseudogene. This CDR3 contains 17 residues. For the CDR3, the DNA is TGTGCCAGCAGCAAAGGCCCCGACAGGGTTCGTAGACAGCCCCAGCATTTT. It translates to CASSKGPDRVRRQPQHF.

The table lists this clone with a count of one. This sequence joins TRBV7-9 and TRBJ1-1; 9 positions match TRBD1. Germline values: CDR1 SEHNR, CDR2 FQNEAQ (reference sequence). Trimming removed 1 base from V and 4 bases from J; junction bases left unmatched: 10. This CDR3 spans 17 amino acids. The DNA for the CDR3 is TGTGCCAGCAGCTTAGACAATCTGAGGACAGGGGTCACTGAAGCTTTCTTT. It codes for CASSLDNLRTGVTEAFF.

The CDR3 reads CASSNTGGGSYGYTF. CDR3 bases: TGTGCCAGCAGTAATACAGGGGGCGGGAGCTATGGCTACACCTTC. The rearrangement uses TRBV28 and TRBJ1-2; 9 bases are a match to TRBD1. The CDR3 has 15 residues. Germline V lookup: CDR1 MDHEN, CDR2 SYDVKM. V shed 5 bases, J shed 4 bases, and the junction held 8 bases outside the gene matches.

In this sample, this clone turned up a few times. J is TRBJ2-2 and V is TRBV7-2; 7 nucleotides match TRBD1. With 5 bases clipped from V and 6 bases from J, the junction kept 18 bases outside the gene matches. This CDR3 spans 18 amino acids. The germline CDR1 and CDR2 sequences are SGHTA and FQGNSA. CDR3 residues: CASSLVGTALRLPGELFF. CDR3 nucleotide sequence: TGTGCCAGCAGCCTAGTGGGGACAGCCCTCCGTTTGCCCGGGGAGCTGTTTTTT.

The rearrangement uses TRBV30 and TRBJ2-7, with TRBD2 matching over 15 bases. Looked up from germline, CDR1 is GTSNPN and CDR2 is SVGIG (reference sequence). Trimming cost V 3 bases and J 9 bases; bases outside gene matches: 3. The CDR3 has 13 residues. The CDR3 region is CAWSGLAGGVQYF. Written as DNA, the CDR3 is TGTGCCTGGAGCGGACTAGCGGGAGGGGTGCAGTACTTC. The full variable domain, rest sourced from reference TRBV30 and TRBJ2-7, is SQTIHQWPATLVQPVGSPLSLECTVEGTSNPNLYWYRQAAGRGLQLLFYSVGIGQISSEVPQNLSASRPQDRQFILSSKKLLLSDSGFYLCAWSGLAGGVQYFGPGTRLTVT.

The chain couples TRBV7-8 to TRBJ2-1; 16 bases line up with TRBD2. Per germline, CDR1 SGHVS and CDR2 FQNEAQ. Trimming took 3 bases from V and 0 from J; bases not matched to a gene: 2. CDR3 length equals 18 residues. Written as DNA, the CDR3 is TGTGCCAGCAGCTTCGGGACTAGCGGGGGGGCCTCCTACAATGAGCAGTTCTTC. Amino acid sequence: CASSFGTSGGASYNEQFF.

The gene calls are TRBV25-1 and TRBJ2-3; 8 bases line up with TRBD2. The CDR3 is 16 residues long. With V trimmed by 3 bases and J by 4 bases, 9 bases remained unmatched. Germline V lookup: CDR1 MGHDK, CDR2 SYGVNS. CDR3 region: CASSDVGPGLADTQYF. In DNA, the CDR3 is TGTGCCAGCAGTGATGTGGGCCCGGGACTAGCAGATACGCAGTATTTT.

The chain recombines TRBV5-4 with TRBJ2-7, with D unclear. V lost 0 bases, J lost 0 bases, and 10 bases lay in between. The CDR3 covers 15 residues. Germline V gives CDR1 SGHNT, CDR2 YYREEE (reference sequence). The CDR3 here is CASSLAPQDSYEQYF. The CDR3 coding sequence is TGTGCCAGCAGCTTGGCCCCTCAGGACTCCTACGAGCAGTACTTC.

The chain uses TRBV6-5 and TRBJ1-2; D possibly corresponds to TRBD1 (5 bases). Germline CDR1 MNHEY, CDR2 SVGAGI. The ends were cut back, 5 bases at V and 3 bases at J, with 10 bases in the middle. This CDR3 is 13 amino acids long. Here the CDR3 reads CASSRDGDYGYTF. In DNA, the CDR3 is TGTGCCAGCAGTCGGGACGGAGACTATGGCTACACCTTC.

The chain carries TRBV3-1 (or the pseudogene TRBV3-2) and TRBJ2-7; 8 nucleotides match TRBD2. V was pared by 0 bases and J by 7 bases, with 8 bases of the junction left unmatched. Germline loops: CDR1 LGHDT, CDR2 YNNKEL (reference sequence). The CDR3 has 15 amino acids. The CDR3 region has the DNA TGTGCCAGCAGCCAAGATATAAGCGGGAGTGAAGAGCAGTACTTC. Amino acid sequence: CASSQDISGSEEQYF.

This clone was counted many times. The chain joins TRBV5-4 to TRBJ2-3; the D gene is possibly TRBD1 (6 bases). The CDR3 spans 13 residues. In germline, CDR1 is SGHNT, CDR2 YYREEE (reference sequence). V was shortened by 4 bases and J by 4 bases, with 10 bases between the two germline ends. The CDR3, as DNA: TGTGCCAGCAGCCCTGGACAGTCAGATACGCAGTATTTT. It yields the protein CASSPGQSDTQYF. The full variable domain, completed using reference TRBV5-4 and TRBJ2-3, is ETGVTQSPTHLIKTRGQQVTLRCSSQSGHNTVSWYQQALGQGPQFIFQYYREEENGRGNFPPRFSGLQFPNYSSELNVNALELDDSALYLCASSPGQSDTQYFGPGTRLTVL.

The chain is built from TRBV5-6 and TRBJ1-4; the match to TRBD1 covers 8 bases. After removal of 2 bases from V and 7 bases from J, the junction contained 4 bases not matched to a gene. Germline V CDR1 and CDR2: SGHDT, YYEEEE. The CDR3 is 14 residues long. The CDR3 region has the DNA TGTGCCAGCAGCTTCCAGGGGGCCTTTGAAAAACTGTTTTTT. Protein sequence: CASSFQGAFEKLFF.

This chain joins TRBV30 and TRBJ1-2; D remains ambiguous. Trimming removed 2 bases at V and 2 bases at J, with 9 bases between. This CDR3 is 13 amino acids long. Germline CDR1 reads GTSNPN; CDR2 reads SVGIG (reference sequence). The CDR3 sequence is CAWSSRPNYGYTF. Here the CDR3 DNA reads TGTGCCTGGAGTAGTAGGCCGAACTATGGCTACACCTTC.

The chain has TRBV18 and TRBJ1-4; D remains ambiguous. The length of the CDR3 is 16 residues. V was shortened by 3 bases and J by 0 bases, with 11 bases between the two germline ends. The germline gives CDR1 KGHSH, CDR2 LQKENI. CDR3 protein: CASSPSAIATNEKLFF. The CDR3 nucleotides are TGTGCCAGCTCACCTTCAGCGATAGCAACTAATGAAAAACTGTTTTTT.